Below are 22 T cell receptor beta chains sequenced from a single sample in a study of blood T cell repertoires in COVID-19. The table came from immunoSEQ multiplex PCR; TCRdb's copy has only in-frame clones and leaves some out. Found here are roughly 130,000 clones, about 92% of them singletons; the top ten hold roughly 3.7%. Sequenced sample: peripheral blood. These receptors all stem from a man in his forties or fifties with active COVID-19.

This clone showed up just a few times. CDR3 sequence reads: CASSAGDSPPPFNEKLFF. CDR3 coding DNA: TGTGCCAGCAGCGCCGGGGACAGCCCACCTCCATTTAATGAAAAACTGTTTTTT. The chain uses TRBV9 and TRBJ1-4; 7 bases fit TRBD1. CDR3 length equals 18 residues. V trimming: 3 bases; J trimming: 4 bases; junction bases outside the gene matches: 15. Germline V lookup: CDR1 SGDLS, CDR2 YYNGEE.

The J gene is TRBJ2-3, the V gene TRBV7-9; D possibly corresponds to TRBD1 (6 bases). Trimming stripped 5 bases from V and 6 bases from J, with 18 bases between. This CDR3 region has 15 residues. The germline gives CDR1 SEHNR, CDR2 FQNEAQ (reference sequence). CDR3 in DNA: TGTGCCAGCAGCATAATTACAGGGAGCGTGGATACGCAGTATTTT. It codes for CASSIITGSVDTQYF.

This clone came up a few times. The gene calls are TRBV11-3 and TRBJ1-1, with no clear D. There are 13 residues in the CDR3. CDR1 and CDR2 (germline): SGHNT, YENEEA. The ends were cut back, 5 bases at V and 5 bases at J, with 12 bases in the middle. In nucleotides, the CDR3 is TGTGCCAGCAGCCAGCCTCGAGGGACTGAAGCTTTCTTT. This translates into CASSQPRGTEAFF.

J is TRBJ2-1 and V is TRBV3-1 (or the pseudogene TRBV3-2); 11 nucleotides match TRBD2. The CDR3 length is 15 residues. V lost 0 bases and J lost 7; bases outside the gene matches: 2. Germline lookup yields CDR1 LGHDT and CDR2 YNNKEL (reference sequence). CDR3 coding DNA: TGTGCCAGCAGCCAAGATAGCGGGAGGGGGAATGAGCAGTTCTTC. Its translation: CASSQDSGRGNEQFF.

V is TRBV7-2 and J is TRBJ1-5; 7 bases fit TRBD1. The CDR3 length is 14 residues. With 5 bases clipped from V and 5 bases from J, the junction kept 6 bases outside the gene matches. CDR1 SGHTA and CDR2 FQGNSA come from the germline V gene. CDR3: CASSHRTGDQPQHF. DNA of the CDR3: TGTGCCAGCAGCCACCGGACAGGAGATCAGCCCCAGCATTTT. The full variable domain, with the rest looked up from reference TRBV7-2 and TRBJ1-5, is GAGVSQSPSNKVTEKGKDVELRCDPISGHTALYWYRQSLGQGLEFLIYFQGNSAPDKSGLPSDRFSAERTGGSVSTLTIQRTQQEDSAVYLCASSHRTGDQPQHFGDGTRLSIL.

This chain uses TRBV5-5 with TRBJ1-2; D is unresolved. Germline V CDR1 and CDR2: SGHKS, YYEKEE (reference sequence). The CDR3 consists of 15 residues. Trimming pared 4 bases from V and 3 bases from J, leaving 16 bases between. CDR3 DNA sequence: TGTGCCAGCAGCACCACCGGGGTAGTAGACTATGGCTACACCTTC. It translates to CASSTTGVVDYGYTF.

In DNA, the CDR3 is TGTGCCAGTAGTATGGAGACAGGCTTTGTTTCACCCCTCCACTTT. It yields the protein CASSMETGFVSPLHF. The chain has TRBV19 and TRBJ1-6; D might be TRBD1 (6 bases). CDR3 length: 15 residues. Looked up from germline, CDR1 is LNHDA and CDR2 is SQIVND (reference sequence). Trimming pared 3 bases from V and 9 bases from J, leaving 15 bases between. Variable domain in full (rest from reference TRBV19 and TRBJ1-6): DGGITQSPKYLFRKEGQNVTLSCEQNLNHDAMYWYRQDPGQGLRLIYYSQIVNDFQKGDIAEGYSVSREKKESFPLTVTSAQKNPTAFYLCASSMETGFVSPLHFGNGTRLTVT.

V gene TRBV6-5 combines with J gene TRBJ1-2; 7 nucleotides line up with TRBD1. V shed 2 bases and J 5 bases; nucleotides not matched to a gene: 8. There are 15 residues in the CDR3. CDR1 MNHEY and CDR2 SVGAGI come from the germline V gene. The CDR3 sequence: CASSYGRTGSYGYTF. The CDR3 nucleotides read TGTGCCAGCAGTTACGGAAGGACAGGATCATATGGCTACACCTTC.

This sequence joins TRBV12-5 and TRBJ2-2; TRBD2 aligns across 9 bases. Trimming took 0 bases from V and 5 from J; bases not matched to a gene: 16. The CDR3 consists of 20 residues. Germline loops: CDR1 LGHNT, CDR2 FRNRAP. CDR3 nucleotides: TGTGCTAGTGGTTTGGTACTGGGTAGCGGGAGATCATCGCGGACCGGGGAGCTGTTTTTT. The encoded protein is CASGLVLGSGRSSRTGELFF.

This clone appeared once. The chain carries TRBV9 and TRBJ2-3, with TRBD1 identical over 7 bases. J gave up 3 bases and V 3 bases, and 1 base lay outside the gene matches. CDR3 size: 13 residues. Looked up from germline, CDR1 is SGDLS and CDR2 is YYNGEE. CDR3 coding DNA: TGTGCCAGCAGCGGGACAGGTACAGATACGCAGTATTTT. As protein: CASSGTGTDTQYF.

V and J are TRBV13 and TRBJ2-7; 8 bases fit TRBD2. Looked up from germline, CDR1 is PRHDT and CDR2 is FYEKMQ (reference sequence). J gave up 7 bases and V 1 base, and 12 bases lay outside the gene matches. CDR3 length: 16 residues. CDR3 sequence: CASSLVAGGQEGEQYF. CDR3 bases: TGTGCCAGCAGCTTAGTTGCGGGGGGTCAAGAAGGGGAGCAGTACTTC.

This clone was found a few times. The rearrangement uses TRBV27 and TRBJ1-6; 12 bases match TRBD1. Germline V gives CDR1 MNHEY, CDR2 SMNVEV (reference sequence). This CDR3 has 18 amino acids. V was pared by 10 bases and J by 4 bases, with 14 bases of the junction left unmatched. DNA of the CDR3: TGTGCCACCAAGGGCGAGATGGGACAGGGGGCTTATAATTCACCCCTCCACTTT. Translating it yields CATKGEMGQGAYNSPLHF.

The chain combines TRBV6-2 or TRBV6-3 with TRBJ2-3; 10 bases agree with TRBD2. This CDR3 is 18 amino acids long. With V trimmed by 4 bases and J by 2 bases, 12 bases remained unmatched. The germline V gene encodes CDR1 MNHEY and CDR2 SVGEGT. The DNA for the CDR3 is TGTGCCAGCAGTTCGATGGTGACTAGCGGGTACGTCACAGATACGCAGTATTTT. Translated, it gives CASSSMVTSGYVTDTQYF.

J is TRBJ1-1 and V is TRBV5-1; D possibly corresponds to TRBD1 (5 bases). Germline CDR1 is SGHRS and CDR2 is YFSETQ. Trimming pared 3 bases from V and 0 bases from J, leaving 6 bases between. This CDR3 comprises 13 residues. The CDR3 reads CASSSDMNTEAFF. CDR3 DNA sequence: TGCGCCAGCAGCTCGGACATGAACACTGAAGCTTTCTTT.

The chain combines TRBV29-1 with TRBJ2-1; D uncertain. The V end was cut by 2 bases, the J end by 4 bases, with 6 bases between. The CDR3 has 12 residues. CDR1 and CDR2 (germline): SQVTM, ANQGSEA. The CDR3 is CSVEYNYNEQFF. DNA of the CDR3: TGCAGCGTTGAATACAATTACAATGAGCAGTTCTTC.

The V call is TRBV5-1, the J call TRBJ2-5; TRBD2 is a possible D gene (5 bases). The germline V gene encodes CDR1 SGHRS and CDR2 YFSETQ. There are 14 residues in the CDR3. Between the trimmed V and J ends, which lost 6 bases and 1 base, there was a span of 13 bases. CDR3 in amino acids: CASNPGGGQETQYF. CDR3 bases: TGCGCCAGCAACCCCGGCGGAGGCCAAGAGACCCAGTACTTC. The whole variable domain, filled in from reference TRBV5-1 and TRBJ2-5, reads KAGVTQTPRYLIKTRGQQVTLSCSPISGHRSVSWYQQTPGQGLQFLFEYFSETQRNKGNFPGRFSGRQFSNSRSEMNVSTLELGDSALYLCASNPGGGQETQYFGPGTRLLVL.

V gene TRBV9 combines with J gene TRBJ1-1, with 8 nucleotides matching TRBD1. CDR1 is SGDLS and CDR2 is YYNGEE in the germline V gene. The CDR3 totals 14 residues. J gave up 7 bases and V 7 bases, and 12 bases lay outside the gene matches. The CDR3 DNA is TGTGCCAGCCAGCGGGATTCAGGGGGCAGTGAAGCTTTCTTT. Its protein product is CASQRDSGGSEAFF. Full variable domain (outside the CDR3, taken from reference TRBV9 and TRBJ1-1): DSGVTQTPKHLITATGQRVTLRCSPRSGDLSVYWYQQSLDQGLQFLIQYYNGEERAKGNILERFSAQQFPDLHSELNLSSLELGDSALYFCASQRDSGGSEAFFGQGTRLTVV.

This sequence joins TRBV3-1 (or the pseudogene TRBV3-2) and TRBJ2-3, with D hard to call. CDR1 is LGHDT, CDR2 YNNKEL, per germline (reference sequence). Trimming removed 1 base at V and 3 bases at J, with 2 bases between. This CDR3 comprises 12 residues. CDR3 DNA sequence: TGTGCCAGCAGCCAAGCGACAGATACGCAGTATTTT. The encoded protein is CASSQATDTQYF.

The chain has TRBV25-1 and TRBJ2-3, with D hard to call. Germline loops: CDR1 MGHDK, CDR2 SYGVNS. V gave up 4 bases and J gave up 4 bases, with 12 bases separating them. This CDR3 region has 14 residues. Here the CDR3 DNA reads TGTGCCAGCAGTGGGGTCTACTACGCAGATACGCAGTATTTT. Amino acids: CASSGVYYADTQYF.

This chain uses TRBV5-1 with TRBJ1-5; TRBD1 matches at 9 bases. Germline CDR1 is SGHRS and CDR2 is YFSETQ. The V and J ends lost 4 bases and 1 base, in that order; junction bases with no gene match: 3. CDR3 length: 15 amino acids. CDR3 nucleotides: TGCGCCAGCAGCCAAACAGGGGGCAGCAATCAGCCCCAGCATTTT. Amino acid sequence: CASSQTGGSNQPQHF.

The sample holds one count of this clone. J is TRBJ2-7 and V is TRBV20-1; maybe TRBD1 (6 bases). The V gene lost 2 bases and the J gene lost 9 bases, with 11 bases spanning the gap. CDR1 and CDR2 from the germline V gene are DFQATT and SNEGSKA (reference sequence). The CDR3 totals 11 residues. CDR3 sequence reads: CSARYRESQYF. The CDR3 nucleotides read TGCAGTGCTAGATACAGGGAATCGCAGTACTTC.

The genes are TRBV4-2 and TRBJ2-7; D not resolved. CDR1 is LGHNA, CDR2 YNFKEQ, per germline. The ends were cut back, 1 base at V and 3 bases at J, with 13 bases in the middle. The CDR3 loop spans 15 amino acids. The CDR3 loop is CASSQVFTGVYEQYF. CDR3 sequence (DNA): TGTGCCAGCAGCCAAGTCTTTACTGGAGTCTACGAGCAGTACTTC.